Below are 26 T cell receptor beta chains sequenced from a single sample in a study of metastatic and nonmetastatic thyroid tumors. Thyroid surgery was preceded by no treatment in any patient. TCRdb called clones again from the PCR reads with MiXCR. The sample consists of about 27,000 clones, more than 25% of them appearing once. Source material: blood. The receptors derive from a female donor with papillary thyroid cancer or a benign thyroid nodule (not recorded which). Some clones in this sample may be carry-over from other donors' samples.

Worth noting for this clone: It is likely a read error, because the conserved phenylalanine at the end of the CDR3 is missing. The chain employs TRBV6-1 and TRBJ2-1, with D unresolved. The germline V gene encodes CDR1 MNHNS and CDR2 SASEGT. The V and J ends lost 10 bases and 4 bases respectively, with 11 bases between them. This CDR3 is 12 amino acids long. CDR3 coding DNA: TGTGCCACCTCTAGGACGTACAATGAGCAGTTCCTC. As protein: CATSRTYNEQFL.

Judged by abundance, this clone is medium-sized. The chain employs TRBV15 and TRBJ1-2, with a possible D match to TRBD1 (6 bases). V was pared by 0 bases and J by 8 bases, with 10 bases between. The CDR3 loop spans 13 amino acids. Germline lookup yields CDR1 LNHNV and CDR2 YYDKDF (reference sequence). CDR3 amino acids: CATSREVQGGYTF. In nucleotides, the CDR3 is TGTGCCACCAGCAGAGAGGTTCAGGGGGGCTACACCTTC.

This clone is deemed medium-sized. The chain links TRBV20-1 to TRBJ1-5; D unclear. The CDR3 covers 15 residues. Germline loops: CDR1 DFQATT, CDR2 SNEGSKA (reference sequence). V shed 2 bases and J shed 2 bases, with 13 bases lying between them. For the CDR3, the DNA is TGCAGTGCTAGACCCTCGGGTAGCGGCAATCAGCCCCAGCATTTT. It yields the protein CSARPSGSGNQPQHF.

This clone appeared a few times. The chain couples TRBV30 to TRBJ1-1; D remains unclear. The CDR3 totals 9 residues. With 1 base removed from V and 8 bases from J, the gap between germline ends came to 2 bases. Germline assignment: CDR1 GTSNPN and CDR2 SVGIG (reference sequence). The CDR3 reads CAWSAEAFF. The CDR3 DNA reads TGTGCCTGGAGTGCGGAAGCTTTCTTT.

The table lists this clone with a few counts. The chain is built from TRBV6-2 or TRBV6-3 and TRBJ2-5; the match to TRBD1 covers 7 bases. The CDR3 consists of 13 residues. J gave up 5 bases and V 8 bases, and 8 bases lay outside the gene matches. Germline values: CDR1 MNHEY, CDR2 SVGEGT. The CDR3 nucleotides read TGTGCCAGCGGGTCAGGGGGTGCGGAGACCCAGTACTTC. Translation gives CASGSGGAETQYF.

V gene TRBV20-1 combines with J gene TRBJ2-1; D possibly corresponds to TRBD1 (5 bases). This CDR3 spans 13 amino acids. Trimming removed 6 bases from V and 4 bases from J, with 13 bases in between. Per the germline V gene, CDR1 is DFQATT and CDR2 is SNEGSKA (reference sequence). The CDR3, as DNA: TGCAGTGCCGGATGGGGCTGGTACAATGAGCAGTTCTTC. As protein: CSAGWGWYNEQFF.

The rearrangement joins TRBV7-2 to TRBJ2-7; 9 bases fit TRBD1. The CDR3 has 15 residues. Germline lookup yields CDR1 SGHTA and CDR2 FQGNSA. V trimming: 5 bases; J trimming: 4 bases; junction bases outside the gene matches: 9. CDR3 residues: CASSPGTGKGYEQYF. In DNA form, the CDR3 reads TGTGCCAGCAGCCCAGGGACAGGGAAGGGGTACGAGCAGTACTTC. Using reference TRBV7-2 and TRBJ2-7 for the parts outside the CDR3, the full variable domain is GAGVSQSPSNKVTEKGKDVELRCDPISGHTALYWYRQSLGQGLEFLIYFQGNSAPDKSGLPSDRFSAERTGGSVSTLTIQRTQQEDSAVYLCASSPGTGKGYEQYFGPGTRLTVT.

This clone was found many times. The V call is TRBV20-1, the J call TRBJ2-7; D gene unclear. Trimming stripped 6 bases from V and 3 bases from J, with 9 bases between. The CDR3 is made up of 11 amino acids. Per germline, CDR1 DFQATT and CDR2 SNEGSKA (reference sequence). CDR3 sequence reads: CSASDGYEQYV. CDR3 coding DNA: TGCAGTGCCTCAGACGGCTACGAGCAGTACGTC.

This rearrangement joins TRBV4-1 to TRBJ1-5; 7 bases map to TRBD1. V was pared by 3 bases and J by 7 bases, with 15 bases of the junction left unmatched. The CDR3 spans 17 residues. The germline CDR1 and CDR2 sequences are MGHRA and YSYEKL. CDR3 amino acids: CASSHYPLTGRNQPQHF. CDR3 nucleotides: TGCGCCAGCAGCCACTACCCCCTGACAGGGCGGAACCAGCCCCAGCATTTT.

The V and J genes are TRBV11-2 and TRBJ1-1; 7 bases fit TRBD1. The J segment lost 8 bases and the V segment lost 4 bases, leaving 7 bases of the junction unmatched. The CDR3 has 13 amino acids. Germline values: CDR1 SGHAT, CDR2 FQNNGV. This chain's CDR3 is CASSSDRASEAFF. CDR3 DNA: TGTGCCAGCAGCTCAGACAGGGCCTCGGAAGCTTTCTTT. Using reference TRBV11-2 and TRBJ1-1 for the parts outside the CDR3, the full variable domain is EAGVAQSPRYKIIEKRQSVAFWCNPISGHATLYWYQQILGQGPKLLIQFQNNGVVDDSQLPKDRFSAERLKGVDSTLKIQPAKLEDSAVYLCASSSDRASEAFFGQGTRLTVV.

This clone came up many times. The V gene is TRBV14, the J gene TRBJ2-1; TRBD1 might be the D (6 bases). The V gene's germline CDR1 is SGHDN and CDR2 FVKESK. V gave up 0 bases and J gave up 8 bases, with 14 bases separating them. The CDR3 sequence is 15 residues long. The CDR3 nucleotides read TGTGCCAGCAGCCAAGAAATACAGGGCCGTTATGAGCAGTTCTTC. Its protein is CASSQEIQGRYEQFF. Supplemented by reference TRBV14 and TRBJ2-1, the full variable domain reads EAGVTQFPSHSVIEKGQTVTLRCDPISGHDNLYWYRRVMGKEIKFLLHFVKESKQDESGMPNNRFLAERTGGTYSTLKVQPAELEDSGVYFCASSQEIQGRYEQFFGPGTRLTVL.

The V and J genes are TRBV6-4 and TRBJ2-3, with 7 bases lining up with TRBD2. The CDR3 loop spans 14 amino acids. Germline loops: CDR1 MRHNA, CDR2 SNTAGT. Trimming took 4 bases from V and 5 from J; bases not matched to a gene: 6. CDR3 nucleotide sequence: TGTGCCAGCAGTGCTAGCGGAGAGAGAGATACGCAGTATTTT. Translation gives CASSASGERDTQYF.

This clone has only a few counts. The chain joins TRBV6-1 to TRBJ2-1; D gene ambiguous. The CDR3 is 13 amino acids. V dropped 8 bases and J dropped 7 bases, with 15 bases sitting between them. In germline, CDR1 is MNHNS, CDR2 SASEGT. The CDR3 coding sequence is TGTGCCAGCTCGGGTCCTCTCTTGAATGAGCAGTTCTTC. Protein sequence: CASSGPLLNEQFF.

The table lists this clone with many counts. This sequence joins TRBV20-1 and TRBJ1-1; weak D call: TRBD1 (6 bases). V gave up 2 bases and J gave up 4 bases, with 11 bases separating them. From germline, CDR1 is DFQATT and CDR2 SNEGSKA (reference sequence). The CDR3 consists of 13 residues. This chain's CDR3 is CSARHRVATEAFF. The CDR3 region has the DNA TGCAGTGCTAGACACAGGGTTGCCACTGAAGCTTTCTTT.

This clone was picked up many times. The chain couples TRBV6-1 to TRBJ1-4; D possibly corresponds to TRBD1 (6 bases). Germline-derived CDR1 and CDR2 are MNHNS and SASEGT. V lost 1 base and J 7 bases, leaving 13 bases between the germline ends. CDR3 size: 15 residues. This chain's CDR3 is CASSEVAGEGEKLFF. The CDR3 nucleotides read TGTGCCAGCAGTGAAGTGGCAGGGGAAGGTGAAAAACTGTTTTTT.

The V and J genes are TRBV6-1 and TRBJ1-1, with a possible D match to TRBD1 (5 bases). V lost 4 bases and J 4 bases, leaving 10 bases between the germline ends. Germline CDR1 and CDR2: MNHNS and SASEGT. The CDR3 covers 13 residues. The DNA of the CDR3 is TGTGCCAGCAGTGTAGAGGGGCCCACTGAAGCTTTCTTT. Protein product: CASSVEGPTEAFF.

In this sample, this clone turned up a few times. The chain joins TRBV30 to TRBJ2-7; 9 bases line up with TRBD1. The ends lost 5 bases at V and 6 bases at J; junction bases unmatched: 11. The CDR3 has 14 amino acids. CDR1 and CDR2 from the germline V gene are GTSNPN and SVGIG (reference sequence). The chain's CDR3 is CAWGDRVTGGEQYF. DNA for the CDR3: TGTGCCTGGGGGGACAGGGTGACGGGTGGCGAGCAGTACTTC. Complete variable domain (other parts from reference TRBV30 and TRBJ2-7): SQTIHQWPATLVQPVGSPLSLECTVEGTSNPNLYWYRQAAGRGLQLLFYSVGIGQISSEVPQNLSASRPQDRQFILSSKKLLLSDSGFYLCAWGDRVTGGEQYFGPGTRLTVT.

This clone is termed medium-sized (0.01 to 0.1%). The rearrangement uses TRBV2 and TRBJ2-7; unclear D gene. CDR3 length equals 12 residues. Per germline, CDR1 SNHLY and CDR2 FYNNEI. V was pared by 6 bases and J by 2 bases, with 8 bases between. The CDR3 DNA is TGTGCCAGCAGGACACAAGCCTACGAGCAGTACTTC. Translation: CASRTQAYEQYF.

This clone appeared many times. Given a much more abundant clone one base away, this may be a read error. The J gene is TRBJ2-3, the V gene TRBV10-1; 7 bases are a match to TRBD1. The CDR3 consists of 17 residues. CDR1 WNHNN and CDR2 SYGVQD come from the germline V gene (reference sequence). CDR3: CASSDVRDSRVTGTQYF. For the CDR3, the DNA is TGCGCCAGCAGTGACGTCCGGGACAGCAGAGTCACAGGTACGCAGTATTTT.

The chain combines TRBV28 with TRBJ2-1, with 15 positions matching TRBD2. CDR3 length: 16 residues. The ends lost 7 bases at V and 8 bases at J; junction bases unmatched: 9. Germline-derived CDR1 and CDR2 are MDHEN and SYDVKM. CDR3 in amino acids: CASISGLAGGPYEQFF. CDR3 nucleotides: TGTGCCAGCATCAGCGGACTAGCGGGAGGGCCCTATGAGCAGTTCTTC. The full variable domain, its missing parts supplied by reference TRBV28 and TRBJ2-1, is DVKVTQSSRYLVKRTGEKVFLECVQDMDHENMFWYRQDPGLGLRLIYFSYDVKMKEKGDIPEGYSVSREKKERFSLILESASTNQTSMYLCASISGLAGGPYEQFFGPGTRLTVL.

This clone is categorized as medium-sized. J is TRBJ1-2 and V is TRBV5-1; possible D gene TRBD1, 6 bases. CDR1 SGHRS and CDR2 YFSETQ come from the germline V gene. The CDR3 is 14 residues long. The V gene lost 2 bases and the J gene lost 2 bases, with 10 bases spanning the gap. DNA of the CDR3: TGCGCCAGCAGCTTATTGACAGGCAACTATGGCTACACCTTC. Its protein product is CASSLLTGNYGYTF. Supplemented by reference TRBV5-1 and TRBJ1-2, the full variable domain reads KAGVTQTPRYLIKTRGQQVTLSCSPISGHRSVSWYQQTPGQGLQFLFEYFSETQRNKGNFPGRFSGRQFSNSRSEMNVSTLELGDSALYLCASSLLTGNYGYTFGSGTRLTVV.

Only a few counts were recorded for this clone. A single base separates this from a much larger clone, so it may be a read error. The chain recombines TRBV4-1 with TRBJ2-3; TRBD2 agrees at 11 bases. The germline V gene encodes CDR1 MGHRA and CDR2 YSYEKL. V trimming: 5 bases; J trimming: 5 bases; junction bases outside the gene matches: 9. The CDR3 totals 16 residues. This chain's CDR3 is CASSVTSGSWLDTQYF. In nucleotides, the CDR3 is TGCGCCAGCAGCGTTACTAGCGGGAGTTGGCTAGATACGCAGTATTTT.

This clone appeared many times. The chain joins TRBV2 to TRBJ2-1; 11 bases map to TRBD1. CDR1 is SNHLY, CDR2 FYNNEI, per germline. The CDR3 sequence is 14 residues long. The ends lost 5 bases at V and 8 bases at J; junction bases unmatched: 5. The CDR3 DNA is TGTGCCAGCAGTAAGGACAGGGGGCAGTATGAGCAGTTCTTC. It specifies CASSKDRGQYEQFF.

This clone was counted ten times or more. V is TRBV28 and J is TRBJ1-5; D not certain. Germline lookup yields CDR1 MDHEN and CDR2 SYDVKM. This CDR3 has 17 amino acids. Trimming cost V 4 bases and J 0 bases, with 16 bases left between them. The CDR3 DNA follows: TGTGCCAGCAGTTCGACGGGAATTTTTTATAGCAATCAGCCCCAGCATTTT. Amino acid sequence: CASSSTGIFYSNQPQHF.

V gene TRBV12-3 or TRBV12-4 combines with J gene TRBJ2-1; D gene uncertain. The CDR3 covers 15 residues. The V and J ends lost 1 base and 9 bases respectively, with 16 bases between them. In DNA form, the CDR3 reads TGTGCCAGCAGTTTAGGGGCGGCAGAGTCAATTGAGCAGTTCTTC. Amino acids: CASSLGAAESIEQFF.

J is TRBJ2-7 and V is TRBV9; no definite D call. Looked up from germline, CDR1 is SGDLS and CDR2 is YYNGEE. The V gene lost 5 bases and the J gene lost 0 bases, with 12 bases spanning the gap. CDR3 length: 14 residues. The CDR3 coding sequence is TGTGCCAGCAGTCAGATCGGCGCCTCCTACGAGCAGTACTTC. This encodes CASSQIGASYEQYF.